Each of the 18 T cell receptor beta chains below was sequenced from the same sample in a study of glioma-infiltrating T cells. Using RNA template, CDR3s of TCR alpha and beta were amplified with iRepertoire arm-PCR. TCRdb independently ran MiXCR on the multiplex PCR reads; one entry per CDR3 protein. This sample has more than 300,000 distinct CDR3 sequences, with around 38% found just once. The sequencing input was glioma tissue, nonneoplastic brain tissue, or PBMCs (not recorded which). The receptors were gathered from a human donor with low-grade glioma or glioblastoma, undergoing nonglioma brain surgery, or in good health (not recorded which).

The V gene is TRBV18, the J gene TRBJ1-2; TRBD1 is a possible D gene (6 bases). CDR1 KGHSH and CDR2 LQKENI come from the germline V gene. V was shortened by 6 bases and J by 3 bases, with 14 bases between the two germline ends. CDR3 length equals 14 residues. The CDR3 loop reads CASSQTGTDYGYTF. CDR3 coding DNA: TGTGCCAGCTCCCAAACAGGGACTGACTATGGCTACACCTTC.

This clonotype was detected only once. The CDR3: CASKGQWQETQYF. CDR3 bases: TGTGCCAGCAAGGGACAGTGGCAAGAGACCCAGTACTTC. V and J are TRBV2 and TRBJ2-5; TRBD1 matches 7 bases. This CDR3 comprises 13 residues. V shed 7 bases, J shed 2 bases, and the junction held 4 bases outside the gene matches. Germline CDR1 and CDR2: SNHLY and FYNNEI.

V is TRBV27 and J is TRBJ2-1; 9 positions match TRBD2. The length of the CDR3 is 15 residues. Germline trimming cut 6 bases from V and 5 bases from J; bases unmatched to any gene: 8. The V gene's germline CDR1 is MNHEY and CDR2 SMNVEV (reference sequence). CDR3 bases: TGTGCCAGCAGCCGACTAGCGGTAGGGGACAATGAGCAGTTCTTC. This translates into CASSRLAVGDNEQFF.

This chain links TRBV7-9 with TRBJ2-3; the match to TRBD1 covers 10 bases. V shed 6 bases and J 6 bases; nucleotides not matched to a gene: 6. The length of the CDR3 is 14 residues. The germline V gene has CDR1 SEHNR and CDR2 FQNEAQ (reference sequence). CDR3 nucleotide sequence: TGTGCCAGCAGATCCGGGACAGGGGTTGATACGCAGTATTTT. Protein sequence: CASRSGTGVDTQYF.

As for this clonotype: This may arise from a read error, as a much more abundant clone is one base away. V gene TRBV15 combines with J gene TRBJ2-3; D uncertain. CDR3 length equals 15 residues. CDR1 and CDR2 from the germline V gene are LNHNV and YYDKDF (reference sequence). As DNA, the CDR3 is TGTGCCACCATCAGAGATAGCCCGGGCACAGATACGCAGTATTTT. Its protein is CATIRDSPGTDTQYF.

In its sample, this clonotype was seen a few times. The chain employs TRBV7-8 and TRBJ2-1; no reliable D call. Between the trimmed V and J ends, which lost 4 bases and 3 bases, there was a span of 16 bases. CDR1 SGHVS and CDR2 FQNEAQ come from the germline V gene. The CDR3 totals 16 residues. As DNA, the CDR3 is TGTGCCAGCAGCTACCGACGCGACTTACTCTACAATGAGCAGTTCTTC. It translates to CASSYRRDLLYNEQFF.

To note about this clonotype: Since a much larger clone is just one base distant, this may be a read error. The chain couples TRBV20-1 to TRBJ2-1; no clear D gene. Germline CDR1 is DFQATT and CDR2 is SNEGSKA (reference sequence). V lost 6 bases and J lost 13, with 22 bases in between. CDR3 length: 13 amino acids. CDR3 sequence reads: CSARPRAVETQFF. CDR3 nucleotide sequence: TGCAGTGCCCGCCCCCGGGCCGTAGAGACCCAGTTCTTC.

This clonotype appeared a single time. This chain connects TRBV20-1 to TRBJ2-5; D perhaps matches TRBD2 (6 bases). From germline, CDR1 is DFQATT and CDR2 SNEGSKA (reference sequence). Trimming pared 3 bases from V and 2 bases from J, leaving 13 bases between. The CDR3 loop spans 14 amino acids. CDR3 coding DNA: TGCAGTGCTAGGTCCGGCGGGACTCAAGAGACCCAGTACTTC. Residues: CSARSGGTQETQYF.

The CDR3 DNA reads TGTGCCAGCAGTTCTATAGCGGGAGGGCTTACGGGGCAGTTCTTC. This gives the protein CASSSIAGGLTGQFF. The chain is built from TRBV6-1 and TRBJ2-1; TRBD2 matches 11 bases. Germline V CDR1 and CDR2: MNHNS, SASEGT. This CDR3 has 15 residues. After removal of 5 bases from V and 12 bases from J, the junction contained 12 bases not matched to a gene.

This clonotype was seen a few times. The chain couples TRBV4-3 to TRBJ2-2; a weak D match, TRBD1 (5 bases). Trimming cost V 0 bases and J 2 bases, with 7 bases left between them. CDR3 length: 15 residues. Per the germline V gene, CDR1 is LGHNA and CDR2 is YSLEER. The CDR3 spells CASSQEQDNTGELFF. CDR3 nucleotide sequence: TGCGCCAGCAGCCAAGAACAGGATAACACCGGGGAGCTGTTTTTT.

The V and J genes are TRBV5-1 and TRBJ2-7; D unresolved. CDR1 and CDR2 from the germline V gene are SGHRS and YFSETQ. V shed 4 bases and J shed 6 bases, with 14 bases lying between them. The CDR3 spans 13 residues. CDR3 in DNA: TGCGCCAGCAGCCAAGTAACAGACTTCGAGCAGTACTTC. Translation: CASSQVTDFEQYF.

The chain combines TRBV7-9 with TRBJ1-1, with D uncertain. Germline loops: CDR1 SEHNR, CDR2 FQNEAQ (reference sequence). V gave up 0 bases and J gave up 6 bases, with 17 bases separating them. This CDR3 comprises 16 residues. This chain's CDR3 is CASSLAVVAAGSEAFF. Here the CDR3 DNA reads TGTGCCAGCAGCTTAGCAGTCGTAGCGGCAGGCTCTGAAGCTTTCTTT. Full variable domain (missing parts from reference TRBV7-9 and TRBJ1-1): DTGVSQNPRHKITKRGQNVTFRCDPISEHNRLYWYRQTLGQGPEFLTYFQNEAQLEKSRLLSDRFSAERPKGSFSTLEIQRTEQGDSAMYLCASSLAVVAAGSEAFFGQGTRLTVV.

Turning to this clonotype: At one boundary the junction diverges from the germline segment, which might be a read error. This chain connects TRBV6-1 to TRBJ2-7; D may correspond to TRBD1 or TRBD2 (5 bases each). The CDR3 is made up of 14 amino acids. Germline V gene lookup returns CDR1 MNHNS and CDR2 SASEGT. In DNA form, the CDR3 reads TGTGCCATCAGTGCCCCGAGGGGACCCTACGAGCAGTACTTC. Translated, it gives CAISAPRGPYEQYF.

This clonotype turned up a few times. V is TRBV7-9 and J is TRBJ2-7; D gene uncertain. Germline assignment: CDR1 SEHNR and CDR2 FQNEAQ (reference sequence). This CDR3 contains 12 residues. Trimming removed 4 bases at V and 9 bases at J, with 13 bases between. Here the CDR3 DNA reads TGTGCCAGCAGCTCGGACCCCCTTAGGCAGTACTTC. Amino acids: CASSSDPLRQYF.

This clonotype was detected many times. The rearrangement links TRBV6-2 or TRBV6-3 to TRBJ1-5, with a possible D match to TRBD1 (6 bases). Germline CDR1 is MNHEY and CDR2 is SVGEGT. Trimming took off 5 bases at V and 7 bases at J, with 15 bases between the two ends. There are 14 residues in the CDR3. CDR3 region: CASSPSGEGQPQHF. CDR3 DNA: TGTGCCAGCAGTCCCTCAGGGGAAGGCCAGCCCCAGCATTTT.

In regard to this clonotype: Being one base from a much bigger clone, this may be a read error. The chain recombines TRBV20-1 with TRBJ1-1; no clear D. This CDR3 spans 13 amino acids. Per the germline V gene, CDR1 is DFQATT and CDR2 is SNEGSKA (reference sequence). The chain's CDR3 is CSASGQLNTEASF. CDR3 in DNA: TGCAGTGCTAGCGGGCAGCTGAACACTGAAGCTTCCTTT.

This chain connects TRBV28 to TRBJ2-1; a possible D gene is TRBD1 (6 bases). The CDR3 sequence is 16 residues long. Germline V gene data show CDR1 as MDHEN and CDR2 as SYDVKM. Trimming pared 6 bases from V and 4 bases from J, leaving 19 bases between. CDR3 residues: CASSSHGGGPYNEQFF. DNA of the CDR3: TGTGCCAGCAGCTCCCATGGGGGCGGACCATACAATGAGCAGTTCTTC.

This clonotype was detected ten times or more. The chain carries TRBV28 and TRBJ2-5; 7 nucleotides align to TRBD2. The CDR3 is 14 residues long. J was trimmed by 4 bases and V by 2 bases; bases with no gene match: 4. From germline, CDR1 is MDHEN and CDR2 SYDVKM. CDR3 loop: CASSLRGGGETQYF. The CDR3 DNA sequence: TGTGCCAGCAGTTTACGCGGGGGTGGAGAGACCCAGTACTTC.